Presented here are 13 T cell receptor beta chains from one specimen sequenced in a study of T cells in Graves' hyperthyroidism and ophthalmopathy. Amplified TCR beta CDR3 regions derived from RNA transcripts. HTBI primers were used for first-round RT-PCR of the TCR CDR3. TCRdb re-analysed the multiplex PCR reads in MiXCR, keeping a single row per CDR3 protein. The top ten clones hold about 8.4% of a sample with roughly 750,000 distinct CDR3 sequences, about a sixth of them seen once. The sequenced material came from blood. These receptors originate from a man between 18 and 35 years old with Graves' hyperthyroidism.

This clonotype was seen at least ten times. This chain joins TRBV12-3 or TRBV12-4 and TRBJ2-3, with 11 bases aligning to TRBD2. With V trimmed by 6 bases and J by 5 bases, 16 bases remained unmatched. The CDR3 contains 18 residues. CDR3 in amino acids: CASSFHRLAGGVEDTQYF. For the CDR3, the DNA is TGTGCCAGCAGCTTCCACCGATTAGCGGGAGGGGTTGAAGATACGCAGTATTTT.

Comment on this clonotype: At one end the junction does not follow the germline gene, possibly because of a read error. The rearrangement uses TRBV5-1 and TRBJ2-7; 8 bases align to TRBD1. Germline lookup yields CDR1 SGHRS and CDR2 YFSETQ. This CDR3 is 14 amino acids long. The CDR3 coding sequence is TGCGCCAGCAGCCCCGGACAGGGACACTACGAGCGGTACTTC. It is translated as CASSPGQGHYERYF.

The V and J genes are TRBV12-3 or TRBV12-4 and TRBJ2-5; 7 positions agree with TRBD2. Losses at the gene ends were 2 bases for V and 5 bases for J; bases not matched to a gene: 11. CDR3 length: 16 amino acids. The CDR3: CASSLSWEGRWETQYF. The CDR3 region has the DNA TGTGCCAGCAGTTTATCGTGGGAGGGCCGGTGGGAGACCCAGTACTTC.

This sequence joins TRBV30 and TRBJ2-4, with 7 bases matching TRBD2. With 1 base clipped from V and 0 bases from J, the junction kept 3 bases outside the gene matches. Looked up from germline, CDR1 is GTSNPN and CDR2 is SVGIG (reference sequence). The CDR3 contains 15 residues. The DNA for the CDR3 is TGTGCCTGGAGTGGGGGGGGGGTAGCCAAAAACATTCAGTACTTC. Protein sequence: CAWSGGGVAKNIQYF.

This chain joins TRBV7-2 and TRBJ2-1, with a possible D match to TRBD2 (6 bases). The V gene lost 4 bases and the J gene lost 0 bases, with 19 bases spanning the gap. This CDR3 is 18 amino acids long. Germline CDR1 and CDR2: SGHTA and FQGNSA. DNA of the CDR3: TGTGCCAGCAGCTCTTTCCTTTTTGGGAGGAGCTCCTACAATGAGCAGTTCTTC. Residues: CASSSFLFGRSSYNEQFF.

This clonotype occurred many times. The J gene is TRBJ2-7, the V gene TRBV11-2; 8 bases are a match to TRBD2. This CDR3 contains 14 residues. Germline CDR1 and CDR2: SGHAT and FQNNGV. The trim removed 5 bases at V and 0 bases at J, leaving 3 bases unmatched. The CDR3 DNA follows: TGTGCCAGCAGCCAGCGGGAGAGCTCCTACGAGCAGTACTTC. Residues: CASSQRESSYEQYF.

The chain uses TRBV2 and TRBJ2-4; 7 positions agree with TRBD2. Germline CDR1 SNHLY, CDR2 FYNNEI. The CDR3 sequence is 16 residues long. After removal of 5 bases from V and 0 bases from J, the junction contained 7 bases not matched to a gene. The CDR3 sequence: CASSYTSDLAKNIQYF. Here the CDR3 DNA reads TGTGCCAGCAGTTATACTAGCGATCTAGCCAAAAACATTCAGTACTTC.

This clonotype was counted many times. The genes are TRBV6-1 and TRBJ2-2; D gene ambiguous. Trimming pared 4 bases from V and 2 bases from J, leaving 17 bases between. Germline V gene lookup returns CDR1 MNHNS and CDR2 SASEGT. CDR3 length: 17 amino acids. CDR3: CASSARPILLNTGELFF. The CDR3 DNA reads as TGTGCCAGCAGTGCTAGACCAATTCTTCTTAACACCGGGGAGCTGTTTTTT.

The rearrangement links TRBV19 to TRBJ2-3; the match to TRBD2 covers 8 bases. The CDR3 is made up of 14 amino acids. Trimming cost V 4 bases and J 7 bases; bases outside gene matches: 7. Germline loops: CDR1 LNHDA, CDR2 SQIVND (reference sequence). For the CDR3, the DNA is TGTGCCAGTAGTACAGCGGGAGACTCACATACGCAGTATTTT. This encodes CASSTAGDSHTQYF.

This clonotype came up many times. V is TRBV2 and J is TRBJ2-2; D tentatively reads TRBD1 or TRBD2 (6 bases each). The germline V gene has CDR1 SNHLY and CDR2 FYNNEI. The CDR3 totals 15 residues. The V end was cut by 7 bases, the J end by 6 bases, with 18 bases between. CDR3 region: CASNEGGPAAGELFF. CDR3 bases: TGTGCCAGCAACGAGGGGGGACCAGCGGCCGGGGAGCTGTTTTTT.

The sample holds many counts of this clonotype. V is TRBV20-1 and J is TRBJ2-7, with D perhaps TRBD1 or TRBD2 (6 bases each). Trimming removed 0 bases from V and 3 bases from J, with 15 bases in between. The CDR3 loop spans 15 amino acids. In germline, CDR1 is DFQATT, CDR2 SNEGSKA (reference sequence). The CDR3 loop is CSARDRKQGLYEQYF. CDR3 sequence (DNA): TGCAGTGCTAGAGATAGGAAACAGGGACTCTACGAGCAGTACTTC.

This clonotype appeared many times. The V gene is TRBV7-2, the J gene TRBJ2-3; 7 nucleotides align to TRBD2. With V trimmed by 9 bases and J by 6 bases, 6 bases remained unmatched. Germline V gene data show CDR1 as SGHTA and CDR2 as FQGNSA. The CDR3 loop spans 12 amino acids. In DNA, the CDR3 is TGTGCCAGGCGGGAGCCGAATGATACGCAGTATTTT. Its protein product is CARREPNDTQYF.

Here the CDR3 reads CSVGIVGRSYEQYF. DNA of the CDR3: TGCAGCGTTGGAATAGTTGGCAGATCCTACGAGCAGTACTTC. The chain couples TRBV29-1 to TRBJ2-7; D gene unclear. Germline V gene sequence: CDR1 SQVTM, CDR2 ANQGSEA. The CDR3 length is 14 residues. V gave up 4 bases and J gave up 1 base, with 14 bases separating them.